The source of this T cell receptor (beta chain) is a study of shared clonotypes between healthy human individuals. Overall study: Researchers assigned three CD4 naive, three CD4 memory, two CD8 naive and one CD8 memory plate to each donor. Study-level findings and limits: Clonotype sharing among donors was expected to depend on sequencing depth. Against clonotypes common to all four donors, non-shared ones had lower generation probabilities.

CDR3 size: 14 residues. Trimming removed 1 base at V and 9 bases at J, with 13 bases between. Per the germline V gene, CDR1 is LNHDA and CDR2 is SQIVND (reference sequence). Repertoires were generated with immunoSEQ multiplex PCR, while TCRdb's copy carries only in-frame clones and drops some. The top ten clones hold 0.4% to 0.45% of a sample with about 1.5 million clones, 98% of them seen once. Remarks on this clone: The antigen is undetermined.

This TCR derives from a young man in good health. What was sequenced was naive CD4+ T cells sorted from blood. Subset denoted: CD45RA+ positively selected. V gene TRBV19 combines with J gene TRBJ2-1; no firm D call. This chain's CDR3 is CASSIVGWLGEQFF. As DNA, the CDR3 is TGTGCCAGTAGTATAGTAGGTTGGCTGGGTGAGCAGTTCTTC.